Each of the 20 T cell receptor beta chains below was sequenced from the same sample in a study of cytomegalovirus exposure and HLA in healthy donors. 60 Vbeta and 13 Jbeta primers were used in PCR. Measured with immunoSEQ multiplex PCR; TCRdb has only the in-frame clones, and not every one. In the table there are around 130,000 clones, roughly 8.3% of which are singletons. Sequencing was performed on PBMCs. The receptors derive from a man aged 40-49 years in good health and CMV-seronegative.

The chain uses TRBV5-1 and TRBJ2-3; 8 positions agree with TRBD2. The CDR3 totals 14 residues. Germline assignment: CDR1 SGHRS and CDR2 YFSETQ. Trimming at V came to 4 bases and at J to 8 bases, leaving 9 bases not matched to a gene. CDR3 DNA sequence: TGCGCCAGCAGCACCGCCGGGAGGGGCGGTACGCAGTATTTT. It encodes CASSTAGRGGTQYF.

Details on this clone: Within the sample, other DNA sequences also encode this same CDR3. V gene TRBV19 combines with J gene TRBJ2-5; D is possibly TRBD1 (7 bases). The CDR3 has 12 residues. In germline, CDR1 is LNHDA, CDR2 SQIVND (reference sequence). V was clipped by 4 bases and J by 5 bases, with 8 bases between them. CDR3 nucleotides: TGTGCCAGTAGTACAGGGGGGGAGACCCAGTACTTC. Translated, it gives CASSTGGETQYF.

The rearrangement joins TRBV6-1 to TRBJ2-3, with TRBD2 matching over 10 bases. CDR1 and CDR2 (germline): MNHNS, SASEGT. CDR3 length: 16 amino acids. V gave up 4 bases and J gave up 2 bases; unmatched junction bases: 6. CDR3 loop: CASSAILAGITDTQYF. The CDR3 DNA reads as TGTGCCAGCAGTGCCATACTAGCGGGGATCACAGATACGCAGTATTTT.

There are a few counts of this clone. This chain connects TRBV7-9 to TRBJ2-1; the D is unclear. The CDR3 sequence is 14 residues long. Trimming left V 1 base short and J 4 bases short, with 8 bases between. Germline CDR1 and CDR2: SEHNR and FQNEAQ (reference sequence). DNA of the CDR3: TGTGCCAGCAGCTTAGTCCCCGTTTACAATGAGCAGTTCTTC. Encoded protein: CASSLVPVYNEQFF. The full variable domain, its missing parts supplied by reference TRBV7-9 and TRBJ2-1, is DTGVSQNPRHKITKRGQNVTFRCDPISEHNRLYWYRQTLGQGPEFLTYFQNEAQLEKSRLLSDRFSAERPKGSFSTLEIQRTEQGDSAMYLCASSLVPVYNEQFFGPGTRLTVL.

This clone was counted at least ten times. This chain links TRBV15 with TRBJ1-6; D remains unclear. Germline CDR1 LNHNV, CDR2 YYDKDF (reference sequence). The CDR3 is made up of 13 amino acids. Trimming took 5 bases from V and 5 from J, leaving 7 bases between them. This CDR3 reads CATSPRDNSPLHF. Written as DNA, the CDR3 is TGTGCCACCAGCCCACGGGATAATTCACCCCTCCACTTT.

DNA of the CDR3: TGTGCCAGCAGCTTAGCGGGCCGGAACACTGAAGCTTTCTTT. This sequence encodes CASSLAGRNTEAFF. The chain combines TRBV7-2 with TRBJ1-1; D is ambiguous. The V and J ends lost 0 bases and 1 base respectively, with 6 bases between them. CDR3 length equals 14 residues. Germline lookup yields CDR1 SGHTA and CDR2 FQGNSA.

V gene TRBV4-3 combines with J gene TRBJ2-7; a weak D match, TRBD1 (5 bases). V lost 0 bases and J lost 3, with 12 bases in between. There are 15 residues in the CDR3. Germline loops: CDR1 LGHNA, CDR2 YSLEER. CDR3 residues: CASSQDTAGNYEQYF. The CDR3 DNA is TGCGCCAGCAGCCAAGATACGGCAGGGAACTACGAGCAGTACTTC.

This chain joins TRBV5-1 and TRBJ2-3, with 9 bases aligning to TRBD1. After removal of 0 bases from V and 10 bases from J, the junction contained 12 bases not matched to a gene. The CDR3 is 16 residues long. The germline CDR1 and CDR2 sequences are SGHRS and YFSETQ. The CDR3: CASSLAGTGFWVSQYF. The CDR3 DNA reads TGCGCCAGCAGCTTGGCTGGGACAGGGTTTTGGGTTTCGCAGTATTTT.

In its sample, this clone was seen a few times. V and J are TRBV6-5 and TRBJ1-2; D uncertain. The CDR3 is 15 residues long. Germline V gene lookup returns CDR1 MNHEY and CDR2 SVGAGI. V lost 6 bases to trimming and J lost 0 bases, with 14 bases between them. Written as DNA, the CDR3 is TGTGCCAGCAGACGAGGAGGGTCAGCTAACTATGGCTACACCTTC. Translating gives CASRRGGSANYGYTF.

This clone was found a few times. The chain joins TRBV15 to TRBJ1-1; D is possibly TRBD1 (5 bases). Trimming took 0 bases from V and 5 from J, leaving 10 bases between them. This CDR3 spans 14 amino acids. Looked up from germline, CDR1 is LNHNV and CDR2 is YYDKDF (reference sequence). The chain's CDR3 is CATSRDYQGTEAFF. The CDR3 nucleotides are TGTGCCACCAGCAGAGATTATCAGGGAACTGAAGCTTTCTTT.

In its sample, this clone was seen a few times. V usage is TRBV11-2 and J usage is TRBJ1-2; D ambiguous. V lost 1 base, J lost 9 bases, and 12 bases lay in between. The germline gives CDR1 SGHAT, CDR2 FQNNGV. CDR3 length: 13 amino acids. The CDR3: CASSLGTENSYTF. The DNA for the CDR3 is TGTGCCAGCAGCTTAGGTACAGAGAATAGCTACACCTTC.

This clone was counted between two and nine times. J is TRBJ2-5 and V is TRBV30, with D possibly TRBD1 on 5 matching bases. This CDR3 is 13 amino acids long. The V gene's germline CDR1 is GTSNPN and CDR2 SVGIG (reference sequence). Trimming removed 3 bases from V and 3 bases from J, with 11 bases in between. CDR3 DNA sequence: TGTGCCTGGAGCCCACAGGCCAAAGAGACCCAGTACTTC. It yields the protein CAWSPQAKETQYF.

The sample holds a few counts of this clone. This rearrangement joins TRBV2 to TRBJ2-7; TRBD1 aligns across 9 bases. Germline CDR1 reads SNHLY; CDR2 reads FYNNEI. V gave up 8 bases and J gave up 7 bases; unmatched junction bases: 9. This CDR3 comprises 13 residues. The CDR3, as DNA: TGTGCCAGCCACTTTAGTGGACAGGGGGAGCAGTACTTC. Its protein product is CASHFSGQGEQYF.

CDR3 in DNA: TGTGCCAGCAGCTTAGACTATAGTTCCCAAGAGACCCAGTACTTC. It yields the protein CASSLDYSSQETQYF. The chain couples TRBV7-2 to TRBJ2-5; D is undetermined. This CDR3 is 15 amino acids long. The germline gives CDR1 SGHTA, CDR2 FQGNSA. The germline V and J ends were trimmed by 1 base and 1 base, with 10 bases remaining between them.

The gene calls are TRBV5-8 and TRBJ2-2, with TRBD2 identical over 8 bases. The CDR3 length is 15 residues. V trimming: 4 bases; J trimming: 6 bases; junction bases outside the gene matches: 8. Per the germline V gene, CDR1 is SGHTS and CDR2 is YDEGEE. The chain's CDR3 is CASSPGLGFPGELFF. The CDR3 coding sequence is TGTGCCAGCAGCCCGGGACTAGGATTCCCCGGGGAGCTGTTTTTT.

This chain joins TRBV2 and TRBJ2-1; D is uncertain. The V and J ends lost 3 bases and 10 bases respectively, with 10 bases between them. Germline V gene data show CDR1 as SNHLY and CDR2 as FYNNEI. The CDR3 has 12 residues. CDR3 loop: CASSEQAYEQFF. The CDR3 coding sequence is TGTGCCAGCAGTGAGCAGGCCTACGAGCAGTTCTTC.

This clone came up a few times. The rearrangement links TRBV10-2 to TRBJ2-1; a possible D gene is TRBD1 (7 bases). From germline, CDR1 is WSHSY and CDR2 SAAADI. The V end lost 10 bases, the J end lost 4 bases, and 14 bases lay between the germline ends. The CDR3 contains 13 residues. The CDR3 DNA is TGCGCCACCGACGCGGGACAGTACAATGAGCAGTTCTTC. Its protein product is CATDAGQYNEQFF.

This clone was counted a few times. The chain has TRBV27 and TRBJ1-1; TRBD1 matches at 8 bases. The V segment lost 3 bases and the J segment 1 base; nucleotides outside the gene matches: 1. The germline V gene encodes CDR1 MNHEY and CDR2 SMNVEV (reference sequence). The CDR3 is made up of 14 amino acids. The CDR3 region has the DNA TGTGCCAGCAGTTTGACAGGGGAGAACACTGAAGCTTTCTTT. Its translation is CASSLTGENTEAFF.

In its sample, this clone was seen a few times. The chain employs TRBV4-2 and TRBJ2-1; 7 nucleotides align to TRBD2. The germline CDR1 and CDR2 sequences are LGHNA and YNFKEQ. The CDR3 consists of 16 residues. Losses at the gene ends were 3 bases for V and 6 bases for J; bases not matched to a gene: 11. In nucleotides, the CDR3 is TGTGCCAGCAGCCATCCTGGGAGGGGAAAAGGCAATGAGCAGTTCTTC. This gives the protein CASSHPGRGKGNEQFF.

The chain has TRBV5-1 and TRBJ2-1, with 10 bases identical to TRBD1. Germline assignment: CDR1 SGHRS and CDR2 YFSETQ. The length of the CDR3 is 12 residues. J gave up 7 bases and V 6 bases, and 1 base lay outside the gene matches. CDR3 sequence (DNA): TGCGCCAGCACGGACAGGGGGAATGAGCAGTTCTTC. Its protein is CASTDRGNEQFF.